This TCR beta chain was obtained from a study of shared clonotypes between healthy human individuals. General observations from the study: Clonotypes shared by all four donors outscored non-shared clonotypes in generation probability.

The naive CD8 subset, CD45RO-negative cells positively selected for CCR7, excluded terminally differentiated effector memory CD45RA+ cells. The assay was run at deep level. Some clones are missing from TCRdb's copy, which holds only in-frame ones; the method was immunoSEQ multiplex PCR. There are around 580,000 clones in the sample; roughly 98% occur only once, and less than 0.35% lies in the top ten. Note on this clone: Its specificity is unknown.

The CDR3 is 14 amino acids. Germline loops: CDR1 GTSNPN, CDR2 SVGIG (reference sequence). V lost 4 bases to trimming and J lost 6 bases; unmatched junction nucleotides: 8. This sequence originates from a man younger than 40 in good health. The V gene is TRBV30, the J gene TRBJ2-2; 7 bases match TRBD2. Sequenced material: naive CD8+ T cells sorted from blood. The CDR3 region has the DNA TGTGCCTGGACCAGGACTAGTCTTTCCGGGGAGCTGTTTTTT. It is translated as CAWTRTSLSGELFF.